The clone carrying this TCR beta chain was found a few times. Repertoires were generated with immunoSEQ multiplex PCR, while TCRdb's copy carries only in-frame clones and drops some. The repertoire includes about 700,000 clones, about 90% of them detected once, and approximately 24% sits in the top ten. Naive CD8 cells comprised CD45RO-negative, CCR7-positively selected cells, excluding terminally differentiated effector memory CD45RA+ cells. This specimen comes from a study of shared clonotypes between healthy human individuals. Germline V gives CDR1 MNHEY, CDR2 SVGAGI. Between the trimmed V and J ends, which lost 6 bases and 5 bases, there was a span of 14 bases. The CDR3 spans 13 residues.

The V call is TRBV6-5, the J call TRBJ2-7, with D possibly TRBD1 on 5 matching bases. The origin of this receptor is a man aged 25-45 years in good health. The sequenced sample was naive CD8+ T cells sorted from blood. CDR3 amino acids: CASSFQGRNEQYF. Here the CDR3 DNA reads TGTGCCAGCAGCTTCCAGGGCCGAAACGAGCAGTACTTC.